This entry lists 31 T cell receptor beta chains sequenced from one sample in a study of post-analysis software for immune sequencing data. Their antigen targets remain unknown. General study points: The study found TRBV5-6, TRBV5-1 and TRBV20-1 among about five TRBV segments more frequent in patients than controls.

The library was made from cDNA and included unique molecular identifiers. MiXCR, run by TCRdb on the PCR reads, gives a single entry per CDR3 protein. Among some 890,000 distinct CDR3 sequences, approximately 50% were seen once, and the ten largest hold over 4%. Input material: blood. These receptors were obtained from a girl aged 5 to 17 with multiple sclerosis.

The rearrangement uses TRBV7-2 and TRBJ2-7; 9 nucleotides agree with TRBD2. J was trimmed by 3 bases and V by 6 bases; bases with no gene match: 6. Germline CDR1 and CDR2: SGHTA and FQGNSA. The CDR3 spans 14 residues. Written as DNA, the CDR3 is TGTGCCAGCAGGATAGCGGGGGCGGACTACGAGCAGTACTTC. Protein sequence: CASRIAGADYEQYF. The full variable domain, its missing parts supplied by reference TRBV7-2 and TRBJ2-7, is GAGVSQSPSNKVTEKGKDVELRCDPISGHTALYWYRQSLGQGLEFLIYFQGNSAPDKSGLPSDRFSAERTGGSVSTLTIQRTQQEDSAVYLCASRIAGADYEQYFGPGTRLTVT.

The rearrangement joins TRBV7-2 to TRBJ2-1; D unclear. Germline V gene sequence: CDR1 SGHTA, CDR2 FQGNSA. V shed 2 bases and J shed 0 bases, with 11 bases lying between them. The CDR3 is 16 amino acids. This CDR3 is CASSLSPFPSYNEQFF. The DNA for the CDR3 is TGTGCCAGCAGCTTATCGCCCTTTCCCTCCTACAATGAGCAGTTCTTC.

This chain connects TRBV20-1 to TRBJ2-4; D possibly corresponds to TRBD2 (5 bases). CDR3 length: 15 amino acids. Germline assignment: CDR1 DFQATT and CDR2 SNEGSKA (reference sequence). Trimming left V 2 bases short and J 1 base short, with 12 bases between. The CDR3 sequence: CSARRGVGAKNIQYF. The CDR3 DNA reads TGCAGTGCTAGACGGGGAGTCGGGGCCAAAAACATTCAGTACTTC.

This chain links TRBV12-3 or TRBV12-4 with TRBJ2-7; 13 bases are a match to TRBD2. The CDR3 totals 13 residues. The junction had 4 bases not matched to a gene; V was cut back by 6 bases and J by 8 bases. The CDR3, as DNA: TGTGCCAGCAGAAGGACTAGCGGGAGTCAGCAGTACTTC. Amino acids: CASRRTSGSQQYF.

The chain couples TRBV9 to TRBJ1-2; D gene unclear. The CDR3 totals 15 residues. The germline V gene has CDR1 SGDLS and CDR2 YYNGEE. V lost 0 bases and J lost 0, with 9 bases in between. CDR3 sequence: CASSVGQLANYGYTF. The CDR3 DNA follows: TGTGCCAGCAGCGTAGGGCAGCTAGCTAACTATGGCTACACCTTC.

The V gene is TRBV7-8, the J gene TRBJ2-7; possibly TRBD1 for D (7 bases). In germline, CDR1 is SGHVS, CDR2 FQNEAQ. The CDR3 consists of 14 residues. Trimming took off 5 bases at V and 2 bases at J, with 13 bases between the two ends. CDR3 DNA: TGTGCCAGCAGCCCCCAGGGGGGAGCCTACGAGCAGTACTTC. This sequence encodes CASSPQGGAYEQYF.

V usage is TRBV11-2 and J usage is TRBJ2-3, with 11 bases identical to TRBD2. V lost 6 bases to trimming and J lost 2 bases; unmatched junction nucleotides: 4. The CDR3 runs to 15 residues. Germline V gives CDR1 SGHAT, CDR2 FQNNGV. CDR3: CASRLAGAHTDTQYF. As DNA, the CDR3 is TGTGCCAGCAGACTAGCGGGGGCCCACACAGATACGCAGTATTTT.

The V and J genes are TRBV5-1 and TRBJ2-7, with 7 bases that match TRBD1. Looked up from germline, CDR1 is SGHRS and CDR2 is YFSETQ. The CDR3 covers 15 residues. Trimming cost V 0 bases and J 2 bases; bases outside gene matches: 5. This CDR3 is CASSLASDRPYEQYF. CDR3 in DNA: TGCGCCAGCAGCTTGGCCTCGGACAGGCCCTACGAGCAGTACTTC.

This clonotype was detected only a few times. DNA for the CDR3: TGTGCCAGCAGCTTAGCGGTCCCGAGCTCCTACAATGAGCAGTTCTTC. This translates into CASSLAVPSSYNEQFF. The chain joins TRBV7-6 to TRBJ2-1; no clear D gene. Germline CDR1 SGHVS, CDR2 FNYEAQ. CDR3 size: 16 residues. V was shortened by 0 bases and J by 0 bases, with 9 bases between the two germline ends.

The rearrangement uses TRBV29-1 and TRBJ1-2; TRBD1 matches at 9 bases. Trimming took 7 bases from V and 5 from J; bases not matched to a gene: 5. CDR3 size: 12 residues. The germline V gene has CDR1 SQVTM and CDR2 ANQGSEA. The CDR3 coding sequence is TGCAGCGACCAGGACAGGGGATATGGCTACACCTTC. Protein product: CSDQDRGYGYTF.

Only a few counts were recorded for this clonotype. The gene calls are TRBV15 and TRBJ2-1; 11 nucleotides agree with TRBD1. Per the germline V gene, CDR1 is LNHNV and CDR2 is YYDKDF (reference sequence). Losses at the gene ends were 0 bases for V and 9 bases for J; bases not matched to a gene: 10. This CDR3 is built from 17 residues. The chain's CDR3 is CATSRDPGQGAVGEQFF. CDR3 DNA: TGTGCCACCAGCAGAGATCCAGGACAGGGGGCGGTGGGTGAGCAGTTCTTC.

The chain is built from TRBV7-9 and TRBJ2-3; 8 bases map to TRBD2. CDR1 is SEHNR, CDR2 FQNEAQ, per germline (reference sequence). Trimming cost V 5 bases and J 1 base; bases outside gene matches: 11. The CDR3 totals 17 residues. The CDR3 loop reads CASSLPLTSEGTDTQYF. CDR3 DNA: TGTGCCAGCAGCCTGCCTCTGACTAGCGAAGGCACAGATACGCAGTATTTT.

This clonotype turned up a few times. V gene TRBV29-1 combines with J gene TRBJ2-3; 8 nucleotides line up with TRBD1. The CDR3 runs 17 residues. After removal of 1 base from V and 4 bases from J, the junction contained 13 bases not matched to a gene. Germline V CDR1 and CDR2: SQVTM, ANQGSEA. The DNA of the CDR3 is TGCAGCGTTGAAGGAACCCAGGGGGCCTATCTCTCAGATACGCAGTATTTT. Translation gives CSVEGTQGAYLSDTQYF.

Here the CDR3 reads CASSSQGLPSYEQYF. CDR3 coding DNA: TGCGCCAGCAGCTCCCAAGGCCTTCCTTCCTACGAGCAGTACTTC. V and J are TRBV5-1 and TRBJ2-7; no definite D call. The germline gives CDR1 SGHRS, CDR2 YFSETQ. V was clipped by 3 bases and J by 1 base, with 14 bases between them. The CDR3 sequence is 15 residues long.

A single count supports this clonotype. The chain is built from TRBV9 and TRBJ2-7; D not resolved. CDR1 and CDR2 (germline): SGDLS, YYNGEE. The CDR3 length is 14 residues. V lost 3 bases and J 2 bases, leaving 12 bases between the germline ends. CDR3 nucleotides: TGTGCCAGCAGCGGAGGTCCTGACGCCTACGAGCAGTACTTC. Amino acid sequence: CASSGGPDAYEQYF.

V gene TRBV7-9 combines with J gene TRBJ1-2; possibly TRBD1 for D (5 bases). With 3 bases removed from V and 1 base from J, the gap between germline ends came to 18 bases. Germline V gene sequence: CDR1 SEHNR, CDR2 FQNEAQ (reference sequence). This CDR3 comprises 17 residues. CDR3 in amino acids: CASSLATGTDFNYGYTF. CDR3 nucleotides: TGTGCCAGCAGCTTGGCTACCGGGACCGACTTTAACTATGGCTACACCTTC.

This clonotype appeared a few times. The J gene is TRBJ1-6, the V gene TRBV10-3; possible D gene TRBD1, 5 bases. The V end was cut by 2 bases, the J end by 9 bases, with 8 bases between. Germline V gene sequence: CDR1 ENHRY, CDR2 SYGVKD. This CDR3 region has 13 residues. The CDR3 bases are TGTGCCATCAGTGAGCGTGGGGGTTCACCCCTCCACTTT. Its protein product is CAISERGGSPLHF.

The V and J genes are TRBV7-9 and TRBJ2-3; the D is unclear. V was clipped by 0 bases and J by 2 bases, with 6 bases between them. The CDR3 has 14 residues. The germline gives CDR1 SEHNR, CDR2 FQNEAQ (reference sequence). CDR3: CASSLATYTDTQYF. For the CDR3, the DNA is TGTGCCAGCAGCTTAGCCACCTACACAGATACGCAGTATTTT.

V gene TRBV7-8 combines with J gene TRBJ1-1, with D possibly TRBD1 on 5 matching bases. This CDR3 contains 14 residues. Trimming pared 1 base from V and 5 bases from J, leaving 11 bases between. Looked up from germline, CDR1 is SGHVS and CDR2 is FQNEAQ. CDR3 nucleotides: TGTGCCAGCAGCTTAGATAGGGAGGGGACTGAAGCTTTCTTT. Translated, it gives CASSLDREGTEAFF.

J is TRBJ2-4 and V is TRBV12-3 or TRBV12-4, with D possibly matching TRBD1 (5 bases). Trimming removed 1 base from V and 15 bases from J, with 13 bases in between. The CDR3 runs 12 residues. In nucleotides, the CDR3 is TGTGCCAGCAGTTTAGGGAACAGGCCCGGGTACTTC. The encoded protein is CASSLGNRPGYF.

The chain is built from TRBV5-1 and TRBJ1-1, with D hard to call. The CDR3 is made up of 14 amino acids. Trimming shortened V by 3 bases and J by 5 bases, and 14 bases separated the two germline ends. Germline CDR1 reads SGHRS; CDR2 reads YFSETQ. The CDR3 loop reads CASSWTGRLTEAFF. The DNA of the CDR3 is TGCGCCAGCAGCTGGACGGGGAGATTAACTGAAGCTTTCTTT.

V and J are TRBV29-1 and TRBJ2-7; D unclear. This CDR3 contains 15 residues. V was clipped by 2 bases and J by 0 bases, with 14 bases between them. Germline assignment: CDR1 SQVTM and CDR2 ANQGSEA. The CDR3 region has the DNA TGCAGCGTTGAATTAATTACAGCGAGCTCCTACGAGCAGTACTTC. It yields the protein CSVELITASSYEQYF.

This clonotype was counted between two and nine times. The V gene is TRBV29-1, the J gene TRBJ2-7, with D possibly being TRBD1 (5 bases). The CDR3 runs to 14 residues. Germline loops: CDR1 SQVTM, CDR2 ANQGSEA. V was clipped by 5 bases and J by 3 bases, with 17 bases between them. Here the CDR3 reads CSVRRQGRGYEQYF. In DNA form, the CDR3 reads TGCAGCGTTCGCAGGCAGGGTCGAGGCTACGAGCAGTACTTC.

The J gene is TRBJ1-1, the V gene TRBV12-3 or TRBV12-4; D ambiguous. This CDR3 has 12 amino acids. V was cut by 4 bases and J by 6 bases, with 9 bases left in between. The CDR3 loop reads CASSSGVSEAFF. CDR3 in DNA: TGTGCCAGCAGTTCCGGGGTCTCTGAAGCTTTCTTT.

This sequence joins TRBV7-2 and TRBJ2-5; 9 bases map to TRBD2. CDR1 and CDR2 (germline): SGHTA, FQGNSA. The CDR3 consists of 12 residues. With 5 bases clipped from V and 6 bases from J, the junction kept 1 base outside the gene matches. The CDR3 DNA reads as TGTGCCAGCAGCGGGACTAGCAAGACCCAGTACTTC. Protein sequence: CASSGTSKTQYF.

This chain connects TRBV7-8 to TRBJ1-2; 12 bases match TRBD1. V lost 5 bases to trimming and J lost 2 bases; unmatched junction nucleotides: 24. CDR1 is SGHVS, CDR2 FQNEAQ, per germline. There are 22 residues in the CDR3. Here the CDR3 DNA reads TGTGCCAGCAGCCTAGGGGGGGGACAGGGGGCGCTGAATTCTGGGAACAACTATGGCTACACCTTC. It translates to CASSLGGGQGALNSGNNYGYTF.

V gene TRBV7-8 combines with J gene TRBJ2-4, with 10 bases lining up with TRBD2. The CDR3 length is 15 residues. Trimming took 5 bases from V and 12 from J; bases not matched to a gene: 13. Germline lookup yields CDR1 SGHVS and CDR2 FQNEAQ. CDR3 sequence reads: CASSMNLGLASAQYF. The CDR3 region has the DNA TGTGCCAGCAGCATGAACCTGGGACTAGCGAGCGCTCAGTACTTC.

Only a few counts were recorded for this clonotype. The chain uses TRBV29-1 and TRBJ1-2; perhaps TRBD1 as D (5 bases). Germline V lookup: CDR1 SQVTM, CDR2 ANQGSEA. V was pared by 4 bases and J by 3 bases, with 18 bases between. The CDR3 length is 15 residues. Here the CDR3 reads CSVGARDGADYGYTF. The CDR3 coding sequence is TGCAGCGTTGGGGCGCGGGACGGGGCTGACTATGGCTACACCTTC.

The chain couples TRBV12-3 or TRBV12-4 to TRBJ2-7; D unresolved. There are 8 residues in the CDR3. V dropped 11 bases and J dropped 4 bases, with 3 bases sitting between them. CDR3 DNA sequence: TGTGCCTGGTACGAGCAGTACTTC. Translated, it gives CAWYEQYF.

V usage is TRBV12-5 and J usage is TRBJ2-5; 8 nucleotides align to TRBD2. Germline V CDR1 and CDR2: LGHNT, FRNRAP. The CDR3 length is 11 residues. CDR3 coding DNA: TGTGCCGCGGGGGGCCAAGAGACCCAGTACTTC. The encoded protein is CAAGGQETQYF.

The V and J genes are TRBV5-1 and TRBJ1-2; 9 bases agree with TRBD1. The CDR3 totals 15 residues. J lost 4 bases, V lost 0 bases, and 4 bases had no gene match. The V gene's germline CDR1 is SGHRS and CDR2 YFSETQ. The CDR3 loop is CASSLDGTGSYGYTF. Here the CDR3 DNA reads TGCGCCAGCAGCTTGGATGGGACAGGGAGCTATGGCTACACCTTC.